These 18 T cell receptor beta chains were sequenced from one sample in a study of molecular identifiers for immune sequencing clone quantification. TCRdb fed the PCR reads into MiXCR, producing one record per CDR3 protein. The table records 60,000 to 70,000 distinct CDR3 sequences, roughly 17% of them present only once. The sample was naive CD8+ T cells from blood, with Jurkat cell RNA spiked in. As to subset: FACS-sorted CD8+CD4-CCR7+CD45RA+ naive T cells. The origin of the receptors is a human donor in good health. Some libraries in this study had Jurkat cell RNA spiked in.

There are many counts of this clonotype. This chain links TRBV5-1 with TRBJ2-3; maybe TRBD1 (6 bases). The CDR3 loop spans 17 amino acids. Germline V gene sequence: CDR1 SGHRS, CDR2 YFSETQ. V was shortened by 3 bases and J by 6 bases, with 23 bases between the two germline ends. The CDR3 sequence is CASSSGTTFGTADTQYF. The CDR3 DNA is TGCGCCAGCAGCTCCGGGACAACGTTTGGAACTGCGGATACGCAGTATTTT.

This chain joins TRBV4-1 and TRBJ2-2, with 9 bases matching TRBD1. This CDR3 has 14 residues. CDR1 is MGHRA, CDR2 YSYEKL, per germline. Losses at the gene ends were 0 bases for V and 15 bases for J; bases not matched to a gene: 8. In DNA form, the CDR3 reads TGCGCCAGCAGCCAAGATCGGGACAGGGAGCGCTTGTTTTTT. The encoded protein is CASSQDRDRERLFF.

On this clonotype: An end of the junction differs from the germline gene, which may be a read error. This rearrangement joins TRBV4-3 to TRBJ2-1; D remains unclear. CDR3 length: 13 residues. CDR1 is LGHNA and CDR2 is YSLEER in the germline V gene. Here the CDR3 DNA reads TGCGCCAGCGGCCAAGATTGGGCCCAGGAGCAGTTCTTC. Its translation is CASGQDWAQEQFF.

In this sample, this clonotype turned up many times. J is TRBJ2-3 and V is TRBV12-3 or TRBV12-4, with D hard to call. Between the trimmed V and J ends, which lost 3 bases and 0 bases, there was a span of 10 bases. The CDR3 length is 15 residues. CDR3 nucleotides: TGTGCCAGCAGTTTCCTCCGGGCAAGCACAGATACGCAGTATTTT. Translated: CASSFLRASTDTQYF.

Note on this clonotype: A much larger clone differs by one base, so this may be a read error. The CDR3 protein is CATNLSGANEQFF. For the CDR3, the DNA is TGTGCCACCAACCTATCGGGCGCCAATGAGCAGTTCTTC. The chain carries TRBV24-1 and TRBJ2-1; D gene uncertain. With 8 bases removed from V and 6 bases from J, the gap between germline ends came to 13 bases. Germline values: CDR1 KGHDR, CDR2 SFDVKD. The CDR3 spans 13 residues.

This clonotype was seen ten or more times. This chain connects TRBV9 to TRBJ2-6, with 8 bases that match TRBD1. This CDR3 has 16 amino acids. V dropped 3 bases and J dropped 2; count of bases not matched to a gene: 4. CDR1 and CDR2 from the germline V gene are SGDLS and YYNGEE. The CDR3 bases are TGTGCCAGCAGCGCGGACAGGGTCGCTGGGGCCAACGTCCTGACTTTC. This codes for CASSADRVAGANVLTF.

This clonotype was picked up many times. The rearrangement joins TRBV11-3 to TRBJ2-1; D is possibly TRBD1 or TRBD2 (5 bases each). V dropped 4 bases and J dropped 4 bases, with 14 bases sitting between them. The germline CDR1 and CDR2 sequences are SGHNT and YENEEA. The CDR3 extends over 15 amino acids. The CDR3 DNA reads TGTGCCAGCAGCTCGAGGGACCACTCATACAATGAGCAGTTCTTC. Its translation is CASSSRDHSYNEQFF.

This clonotype showed up many times. The chain joins TRBV9 to TRBJ1-6; TRBD1 aligns across 10 bases. V trimming: 3 bases; J trimming: 6 bases; junction bases outside the gene matches: 15. Germline V gene data show CDR1 as SGDLS and CDR2 as YYNGEE. The length of the CDR3 is 19 residues. As DNA, the CDR3 is TGTGCCAGCAGCGGGAGACTCGGGACAGGGGTTTATGGTAATTCACCCCTCCACTTT. Its protein is CASSGRLGTGVYGNSPLHF.

The rearrangement joins TRBV12-5 to TRBJ1-1, with D unclear. The V and J ends lost 2 bases and 12 bases respectively, with 16 bases between them. Germline V CDR1 and CDR2: LGHNT, FRNRAP. This CDR3 has 13 residues. DNA for the CDR3: TGTGCTAGTGGTTTGATAGAAGACGGGCCGACTTTCTTT. It is translated as CASGLIEDGPTFF. Together with reference TRBV12-5 and TRBJ1-1, the CDR3 gives the full variable domain: DARVTQTPRHKVTEMGQEVTMRCQPILGHNTVFWYRQTMMQGLELLAYFRNRAPLDDSGMPKDRFSAEMPDATLATLKIQPSEPRDSAVYFCASGLIEDGPTFFGQGTRLTVV.

This clonotype has at least ten counts. The J gene is TRBJ2-3, the V gene TRBV7-9, with 12 bases lining up with TRBD2. The CDR3 contains 16 residues. Germline V gene lookup returns CDR1 SEHNR and CDR2 FQNEAQ (reference sequence). Trimming at V came to 5 bases and at J to 3 bases, leaving 6 bases not matched to a gene. The CDR3: CASSISTSGSTDTQYF. DNA for the CDR3: TGTGCCAGCAGCATATCGACTAGCGGGAGTACAGATACGCAGTATTTT.

This clonotype was seen at least ten times. The J gene is TRBJ2-5, the V gene TRBV28; TRBD2 matches 9 bases. Germline V gene sequence: CDR1 MDHEN, CDR2 SYDVKM. The length of the CDR3 is 16 residues. With 1 base clipped from V and 2 bases from J, the junction kept 5 bases outside the gene matches. CDR3 nucleotide sequence: TGTGCCAGCAGTTTATTTAGCGGGAGTTTGCAAGAGACCCAGTACTTC. This translates into CASSLFSGSLQETQYF.

This clonotype has just a few counts. The genes are TRBV20-1 and TRBJ2-5; TRBD1 aligns across 7 bases. V shed 5 bases and J 2 bases; nucleotides not matched to a gene: 5. Germline V lookup: CDR1 DFQATT, CDR2 SNEGSKA (reference sequence). The CDR3 has 13 residues. CDR3 in amino acids: CSAEPGQQETQYF. As DNA, the CDR3 is TGCAGTGCTGAACCGGGACAGCAAGAGACCCAGTACTTC.

This clonotype occurred once. The rearrangement links TRBV7-9 to TRBJ2-7; D call uncertain. The CDR3 has 13 amino acids. Trimming removed 2 bases from V and 4 bases from J, with 9 bases in between. CDR1 and CDR2 (germline): SEHNR, FQNEAQ (reference sequence). The CDR3 DNA sequence: TGTGCCAGCAGCTTATTGGACCTTTACGAGCAGTACTTC. Translated: CASSLLDLYEQYF. Looking up the rest from reference TRBV7-9 and TRBJ2-7 gives the full variable domain: DTGVSQNPRHKITKRGQNVTFRCDPISEHNRLYWYRQTLGQGPEFLTYFQNEAQLEKSRLLSDRFSAERPKGSFSTLEIQRTEQGDSAMYLCASSLLDLYEQYFGPGTRLTVT.

This clonotype appeared a few times. The V and J genes are TRBV28 and TRBJ2-5; D remains ambiguous. The CDR3 totals 12 residues. Trimming pared 6 bases from V and 13 bases from J, leaving 18 bases between. Germline V CDR1 and CDR2: MDHEN, SYDVKM. The CDR3 coding sequence is TGTGCCAGCAGCAAGCCTCGGGCAGATCTGTACTTC. As protein: CASSKPRADLYF.

This clonotype was counted ten times or more. The chain couples TRBV13 to TRBJ2-3; 7 nucleotides match TRBD2. The CDR3 is made up of 20 amino acids. Germline-derived CDR1 and CDR2 are PRHDT and FYEKMQ (reference sequence). V dropped 1 base and J dropped 0; count of bases not matched to a gene: 16. CDR3 residues: CASSLVPHQRDGSSTDTQYF. The CDR3 coding sequence is TGTGCCAGCAGCTTAGTCCCCCATCAGCGGGACGGGTCTAGCACAGATACGCAGTATTTT.

This clonotype has a count of ten or more. V is TRBV4-2 and J is TRBJ2-5; maybe TRBD1 (6 bases). V lost 0 bases, J lost 5 bases, and 16 bases lay in between. The CDR3 has 16 residues. Germline-derived CDR1 and CDR2 are LGHNA and YNFKEQ. CDR3 nucleotides: TGTGCCAGCAGCCAAGAGGGGGCAGGGGTTGCGGAGACCCAGTACTTC. Translated, it gives CASSQEGAGVAETQYF.

This clonotype appeared many times. The chain couples TRBV14 to TRBJ2-7; D unresolved. The CDR3 is 14 amino acids. V lost 0 bases and J 2 bases, leaving 8 bases between the germline ends. Per the germline V gene, CDR1 is SGHDN and CDR2 is FVKESK. The CDR3 sequence: CASSQEGSAYEQYF. The DNA for the CDR3 is TGTGCCAGCAGCCAAGAGGGCAGCGCCTACGAGCAGTACTTC.

This clonotype has at least ten counts. This sequence joins TRBV3-1 and TRBJ2-3; D not certain. With 0 bases removed from V and 8 bases from J, the gap between germline ends came to 0 bases. Per the germline V gene, CDR1 is LGHDT and CDR2 is YNNKEL (reference sequence). This CDR3 comprises 10 residues. CDR3 nucleotide sequence: TGTGCCAGCAGCCAAGATACGCAGTATTTT. Its protein is CASSQDTQYF.